Listed below are T cell receptor beta chains from one sample, sequenced in a study of cytomegalovirus exposure and HLA in healthy donors. This table comes from immunoSEQ multiplex PCR, and its TCRdb copy is limited to in-frame clones, with some not included. This sample has approximately 89,000 clones, with more than 70% found just once. The sequencing input was PBMCs. The source is a man aged 25 to 40 in good health and CMV-seronegative. Each CDR3 is given with its conserved first and last residue. Fields, in order: J gene, V gene, clone size, D gene, CDR3 protein, CDR3 DNA. D genes are given only for firm matches. Clone size is shown for a subset of rows, as once, few, many or a class of expanded clone.

j_gene: TRBJ2-3
v_gene: TRBV19
abundance: NA
d_gene: TRBD2
CDR3aa: CASSGTSGGAADTQYF
CDR3nt: TGTGCCAGTTCCGGGACTAGCGGGGGGGCAGCAGATACGCAGTATTTT

j_gene: TRBJ1-1
v_gene: TRBV27
abundance: NA
d_gene: TRBD1
CDR3aa: CASTPGQGLGEAFF
CDR3nt: TGTGCCAGCACCCCGGGACAGGGTCTCGGCGAAGCTTTCTTT

j_gene: TRBJ2-1
v_gene: TRBV5-1
abundance: NA
d_gene: TRBD1
CDR3aa: CASSTQPQDRYSYNEQFF
CDR3nt: TGCGCCAGCAGTACGCAACCCCAGGACAGGTACTCCTACAATGAGCAGTTCTTC

j_gene: TRBJ1-1
v_gene: TRBV27
abundance: NA
d_gene: NA
CDR3aa: CASSFRGTEAFF
CDR3nt: TGTGCCAGCAGTTTCCGGGGGACTGAAGCTTTCTTT

j_gene: TRBJ2-6
v_gene: TRBV30
abundance: NA
d_gene: TRBD2
CDR3aa: CAWSVTGEGSGANVLTF
CDR3nt: TGTGCCTGGAGTGTCACGGGGGAGGGCTCTGGGGCCAACGTCCTGACTTTC

j_gene: TRBJ2-5
v_gene: TRBV5-5
abundance: NA
d_gene: TRBD1
CDR3aa: CASSLVDRKETQYF
CDR3nt: TGTGCCAGCAGCTTGGTGGACAGGAAGGAGACCCAGTACTTC

j_gene: TRBJ2-5
v_gene: TRBV6-1
abundance: once
d_gene: NA
CDR3aa: CASSEEYRARRGREETQYF
CDR3nt: TGTGCCAGCAGTGAAGAATATAGGGCCAGGAGGGGTAGGGAAGAGACCCAGTACTTC

j_gene: TRBJ2-2
v_gene: TRBV5-1
abundance: NA
d_gene: NA
CDR3aa: CASSLVGLPPDTGELFF
CDR3nt: TGCGCCAGCAGCTTGGTCGGACTTCCCCCGGACACCGGGGAGCTGTTTTTT

j_gene: TRBJ1-1
v_gene: TRBV2
abundance: once
d_gene: NA
CDR3aa: CARGRSVNTEAFF
CDR3nt: TGTGCCAGGGGGAGGTCGGTGAACACTGAAGCTTTCTTT

j_gene: TRBJ1-5
v_gene: TRBV6-5
abundance: NA
d_gene: NA
CDR3aa: CASSRTDRNQPQHF
CDR3nt: TGTGCCAGCAGTCGGACAGATCGTAATCAGCCCCAGCATTTT

j_gene: TRBJ2-2
v_gene: TRBV4-3
abundance: NA
d_gene: TRBD1
CDR3aa: CASSQDRTGTGNTGELFF
CDR3nt: TGCGCCAGCAGCCAAGATCGAACCGGGACAGGGAACACCGGGGAGCTGTTTTTT

j_gene: TRBJ1-4
v_gene: TRBV27
abundance: NA
d_gene: NA
CDR3aa: CASSLPRGNREKLFF
CDR3nt: TGTGCCAGCAGTTTACCAAGGGGGAATAGAGAAAAACTGTTTTTT

j_gene: TRBJ2-7
v_gene: TRBV18
abundance: NA
d_gene: NA
CDR3aa: CASSPTQGLASYEQYF
CDR3nt: TGTGCCAGCTCCCCCACTCAGGGATTGGCCTCCTACGAGCAGTACTTC

j_gene: TRBJ2-7
v_gene: TRBV5-4
abundance: once
d_gene: TRBD1
CDR3aa: CASSPSLDRDHEQYF
CDR3nt: TGTGCCAGCAGCCCTTCGCTCGACAGGGACCACGAGCAGTACTTC

j_gene: TRBJ2-2
v_gene: TRBV6-4
abundance: NA
d_gene: TRBD1
CDR3aa: CASRARTGGDTGELFF
CDR3nt: TGTGCCAGCAGGGCACGAACAGGGGGAGACACCGGGGAGCTGTTTTTT

j_gene: TRBJ1-5
v_gene: TRBV6-5
abundance: NA
d_gene: TRBD1
CDR3aa: CASSPGTASQPQHF
CDR3nt: TGTGCCAGCAGTCCCGGGACAGCAAGCCAGCCCCAGCATTTT

j_gene: TRBJ2-7
v_gene: TRBV6-6
abundance: NA
d_gene: TRBD2
CDR3aa: CASSYTGTSGNYEQYF
CDR3nt: TGTGCCAGCAGTTACACCGGGACTAGCGGGAACTACGAGCAGTACTTC

j_gene: TRBJ1-2
v_gene: TRBV11-2
abundance: NA
d_gene: TRBD1
CDR3aa: CASSHLRDREGGYTF
CDR3nt: TGTGCCAGCAGCCACCTTCGGGACAGGGAAGGTGGCTACACCTTC

j_gene: TRBJ1-4
v_gene: TRBV5-4
abundance: medium-sized
d_gene: TRBD1
CDR3aa: CASSLDTGENEKLFF
CDR3nt: TGTGCCAGCAGCTTGGATACAGGGGAGAATGAAAAACTGTTTTTT

j_gene: TRBJ1-1
v_gene: TRBV5-1
abundance: NA
d_gene: TRBD1
CDR3aa: CASSPETGLGNTEAFF
CDR3nt: TGCGCCAGCAGCCCGGAGACAGGGTTAGGTAACACTGAAGCTTTCTTT

j_gene: TRBJ1-1
v_gene: TRBV19
abundance: NA
d_gene: NA
CDR3aa: CASSNRRPRGTEAFF
CDR3nt: TGTGCCAGTAGTAATCGCCGGCCCCGAGGGACTGAAGCTTTCTTT

j_gene: TRBJ1-5
v_gene: TRBV28
abundance: once
d_gene: NA
CDR3aa: CASKPTVQETSNQPQHF
CDR3nt: TGTGCCAGCAAACCAACGGTACAGGAAACGAGCAATCAGCCCCAGCATTTT

j_gene: TRBJ1-2
v_gene: TRBV11-2
abundance: few
d_gene: NA
CDR3aa: CASSLDRDKPNYGYTF
CDR3nt: TGTGCCAGCAGCTTAGATCGGGACAAACCTAACTATGGCTACACCTTC

j_gene: TRBJ1-5
v_gene: TRBV6-6
abundance: NA
d_gene: TRBD1
CDR3aa: CASSSENSSGGAQHF
CDR3nt: TGTGCCAGCAGTTCCGAAAATTCATCAGGGGGCGCCCAGCATTTT

j_gene: TRBJ1-1
v_gene: TRBV30
abundance: NA
d_gene: NA
CDR3aa: CAWRKPGSTEAFF
CDR3nt: TGTGCCTGGAGGAAACCGGGGAGCACTGAAGCTTTCTTT

j_gene: TRBJ1-5
v_gene: TRBV15
abundance: NA
d_gene: NA
CDR3aa: CATSSNPQGGQPQHF
CDR3nt: TGTGCCACCAGCTCTAATCCTCAGGGTGGCCAGCCCCAGCATTTT

j_gene: TRBJ1-2
v_gene: TRBV19
abundance: once
d_gene: TRBD1
CDR3aa: CASNPWTGDYGYTF
CDR3nt: TGTGCCAGTAACCCGTGGACAGGGGACTATGGCTACACCTTC

j_gene: TRBJ2-3
v_gene: TRBV18
abundance: NA
d_gene: TRBD2
CDR3aa: CASSSGTGTSVTDTQYF
CDR3nt: TGTGCCAGCTCATCTGGAACCGGGACTAGCGTCACAGATACGCAGTATTTT

j_gene: TRBJ2-1
v_gene: TRBV5-1
abundance: NA
d_gene: NA
CDR3aa: CASSLASSLRSYNEQFF
CDR3nt: TGCGCCAGCAGCTTGGCTAGCTCCTTGCGCTCCTACAATGAGCAGTTCTTC

j_gene: TRBJ2-7
v_gene: TRBV19
abundance: NA
d_gene: NA
CDR3aa: CASSNRDVRGEQYF
CDR3nt: TGTGCCAGTAGTAACAGGGATGTTCGGGGAGAGCAGTACTTC

j_gene: TRBJ2-3
v_gene: TRBV30
abundance: few
d_gene: TRBD1
CDR3aa: CAWSATGGRGDTQYF
CDR3nt: TGTGCCTGGAGTGCCACAGGGGGCCGAGGAGATACGCAGTATTTT

j_gene: TRBJ1-2
v_gene: TRBV28
abundance: NA
d_gene: TRBD1
CDR3aa: CASRTPGQGIGYTF
CDR3nt: TGTGCCAGCAGGACACCGGGACAGGGAATTGGCTACACCTTC

j_gene: TRBJ2-1
v_gene: TRBV19
abundance: NA
d_gene: TRBD2
CDR3aa: CASSPAGGSGFYGNNEQFF
CDR3nt: TGTGCCAGTAGTCCCGCGGGGGGTAGCGGGTTCTATGGGAACAATGAGCAGTTCTTC

j_gene: TRBJ2-2
v_gene: TRBV7-8
abundance: NA
d_gene: NA
CDR3aa: CASSLVAIGGNTGELFF
CDR3nt: TGTGCCAGCAGCTTAGTTGCTATAGGGGGAAACACCGGGGAGCTGTTTTTT

j_gene: TRBJ1-2
v_gene: TRBV5-4
abundance: once
d_gene: NA
CDR3aa: CASSSGSSYGYTF
CDR3nt: TGTGCCAGCAGCTCCGGGTCGTCCTATGGCTACACCTTC

j_gene: TRBJ2-3
v_gene: TRBV7-8
abundance: NA
d_gene: TRBD1
CDR3aa: CASSLGTGLAHDTQYF
CDR3nt: TGTGCCAGCAGCTTAGGGACAGGGTTGGCGCATGATACGCAGTATTTT

j_gene: TRBJ2-7
v_gene: TRBV6-6
abundance: NA
d_gene: TRBD2
CDR3aa: CASSYSGTSGDYEQYF
CDR3nt: TGTGCCAGCAGTTACTCCGGGACTAGCGGGGACTACGAGCAGTACTTC

j_gene: TRBJ2-5
v_gene: TRBV7-2
abundance: NA
d_gene: TRBD1
CDR3aa: CASSFSSGGGETQYF
CDR3nt: TGTGCCAGCAGCTTTAGTTCAGGGGGTGGTGAGACCCAGTACTTC

j_gene: TRBJ2-7
v_gene: TRBV7-2
abundance: NA
d_gene: TRBD2
CDR3aa: CASSLNFGLAGNEQYF
CDR3nt: TGTGCCAGCAGCTTAAATTTCGGACTAGCGGGGAACGAGCAGTACTTC

j_gene: TRBJ2-1
v_gene: TRBV9
abundance: NA
d_gene: NA
CDR3aa: CASSVGGYSSYNEQFF
CDR3nt: TGTGCCAGCAGCGTAGGCGGGTACAGCTCCTACAATGAGCAGTTCTTC